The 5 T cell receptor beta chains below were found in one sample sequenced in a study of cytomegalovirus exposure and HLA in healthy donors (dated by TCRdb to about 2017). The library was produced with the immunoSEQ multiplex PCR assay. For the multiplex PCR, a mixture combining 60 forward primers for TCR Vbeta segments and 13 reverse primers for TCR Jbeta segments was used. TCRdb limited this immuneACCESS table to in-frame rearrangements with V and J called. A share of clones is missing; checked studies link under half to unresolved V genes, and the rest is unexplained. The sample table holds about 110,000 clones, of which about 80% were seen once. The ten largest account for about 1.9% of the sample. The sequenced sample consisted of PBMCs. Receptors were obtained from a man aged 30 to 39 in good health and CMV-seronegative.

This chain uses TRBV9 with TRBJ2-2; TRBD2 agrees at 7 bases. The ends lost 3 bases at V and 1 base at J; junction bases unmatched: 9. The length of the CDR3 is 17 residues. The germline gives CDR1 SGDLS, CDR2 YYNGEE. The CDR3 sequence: CASSGPLGGENTGELFF. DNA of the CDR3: TGTGCCAGCAGCGGCCCTCTTGGGGGGGAGAACACCGGGGAGCTGTTTTTT.

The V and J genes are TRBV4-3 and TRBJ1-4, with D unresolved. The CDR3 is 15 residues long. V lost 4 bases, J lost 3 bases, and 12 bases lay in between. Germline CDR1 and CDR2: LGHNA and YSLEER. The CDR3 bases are TGCGCCAGCAGCCCTCAACGGGTTCCTAATGAAAAACTGTTTTTT. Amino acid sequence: CASSPQRVPNEKLFF.

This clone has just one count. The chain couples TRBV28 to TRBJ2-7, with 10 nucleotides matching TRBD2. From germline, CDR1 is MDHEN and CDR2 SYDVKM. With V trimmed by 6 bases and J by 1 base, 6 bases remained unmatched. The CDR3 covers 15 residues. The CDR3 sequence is CASSFLAGASYEQYF. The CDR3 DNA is TGTGCCAGCAGCTTTCTAGCGGGAGCATCCTACGAGCAGTACTTC.

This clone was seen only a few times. CDR3 in DNA: TGTGCCAGCGGTGACAGTAGTTACAATGAGCAGTTCTTC. Its protein product is CASGDSSYNEQFF. This chain joins TRBV6-6 and TRBJ2-1; TRBD1 is a possible D gene (5 bases). This CDR3 comprises 13 residues. Between the trimmed V and J ends, which lost 8 bases and 4 bases, there was a span of 12 bases. CDR1 and CDR2 (germline): MNHNY, SVGAGI (reference sequence).

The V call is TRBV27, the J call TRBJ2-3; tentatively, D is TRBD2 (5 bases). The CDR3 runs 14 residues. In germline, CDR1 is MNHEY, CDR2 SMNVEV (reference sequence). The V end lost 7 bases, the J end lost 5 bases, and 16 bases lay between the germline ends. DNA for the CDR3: TGTGCCAGCAAAACAGCGGTCACCCGAGATACGCAGTATTTT. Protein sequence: CASKTAVTRDTQYF.